The text below deals with one T cell receptor (beta chain). What it recognizes is unknown. Generated by immunoSEQ multiplex PCR, the TCRdb table keeps only in-frame clones and is missing some. The sample lists approximately 31,000 clones; 84% were seen once. Germline lookup yields CDR1 MDHEN and CDR2 SYDVKM. The CDR3 is 13 residues long. V shed 7 bases and J shed 6 bases, with 15 bases lying between them. The sample is drawn from a study of lymphopenia after photon versus proton radiotherapy. Study observations and caveats: Post-nadir diversity loss with photons came from oligoclonal expansion, particularly CD8+ Temra cells.

The gene calls are TRBV28 and TRBJ1-1; a possible D gene is TRBD1 (5 bases). Sample: peripheral blood, taken from a patient treated with proton-based radiotherapy. This TCR was recovered from a woman aged 70-85 years with pancreatic cancer. The CDR3 coding sequence is TGTGCCAGCACTCCCAGGGCGGACGCTGAAGCTTTCTTT. Its translation: CASTPRADAEAFF.